These 23 T cell receptor beta chains share one sample of origin, sequenced in a study of OX40 agonist ivuxolimab in advanced cancers. Sequencing used immunoSEQ multiplex PCR; TCRdb keeps in-frame clones, though not all of them. The sample yields under 100,000 clones, over 80% seen once. Sequences were derived from CD4+ or CD8+ T cells sorted from blood, sampled in a trial of the OX40 agonist ivuxolimab. These receptors came from an adult with an advanced solid tumor such as melanoma, head and neck, liver or kidney cancer.

The chain carries TRBV7-2 and TRBJ2-7, with 10 bases fitting TRBD1. V lost 1 base, J lost 9 bases, and 9 bases stayed unmatched. This CDR3 has 15 residues. Germline V gives CDR1 SGHTA, CDR2 FQGNSA. As DNA, the CDR3 is TGTGCCAGCAGCTTAGGGGGGACAGGGGTTTTCGGGCAGTACTTC. This encodes CASSLGGTGVFGQYF.

The genes are TRBV7-9 and TRBJ1-1; the D gene is possibly TRBD1 (6 bases). Germline V CDR1 and CDR2: SEHNR, FQNEAQ (reference sequence). The CDR3 has 15 amino acids. V was trimmed by 6 bases and J by 1 base, leaving 15 bases between them. In DNA form, the CDR3 reads TGTGCCAGCAGAACCCACCCACAGGGGAACACTGAAGCTTTCTTT. It codes for CASRTHPQGNTEAFF.

The chain joins TRBV29-1 to TRBJ1-5; possibly TRBD1 for D (5 bases). This CDR3 is 13 amino acids long. Trimming shortened V by 6 bases and J by 5 bases, and 14 bases separated the two germline ends. Germline loops: CDR1 SQVTM, CDR2 ANQGSEA. CDR3 protein: CSVRGEGYQPQHF. Written as DNA, the CDR3 is TGCAGCGTGCGGGGGGAAGGATATCAGCCCCAGCATTTT.

This clone was detected only a few times. The V and J genes are TRBV7-2 and TRBJ2-2, with a tentative D call TRBD1 (7 bases). There are 15 residues in the CDR3. V lost 5 bases to trimming and J lost 3 bases, with 13 bases between them. The germline V gene has CDR1 SGHTA and CDR2 FQGNSA. The CDR3 sequence: CASSPARGDTGELFF. The CDR3 DNA is TGTGCCAGCAGCCCCGCCAGGGGGGACACCGGGGAGCTGTTTTTT.

The chain couples TRBV10-3 to TRBJ2-1, with 9 bases lining up with TRBD2. Germline V gene data show CDR1 as ENHRY and CDR2 as SYGVKD. V dropped 6 bases and J dropped 10; count of bases not matched to a gene: 13. The CDR3 runs 15 residues. The CDR3 loop reads CAIRNSGGSEGEQFF. CDR3 DNA sequence: TGTGCCATCAGAAATAGCGGGGGCTCCGAGGGGGAGCAGTTCTTC.

The V gene is TRBV19, the J gene TRBJ2-6; no clear D. The length of the CDR3 is 17 residues. Germline CDR1 and CDR2: LNHDA and SQIVND (reference sequence). The V gene lost 5 bases and the J gene lost 2 bases, with 16 bases spanning the gap. CDR3 sequence reads: CASSDSGSRPGANVLTF. In nucleotides, the CDR3 is TGTGCCAGTAGTGATTCAGGAAGCCGGCCTGGGGCCAACGTCCTGACTTTC.

The V and J genes are TRBV6-5 and TRBJ1-2, with D possibly matching TRBD1 (6 bases). Germline V lookup: CDR1 MNHEY, CDR2 SVGAGI. V lost 0 bases, J lost 2 bases, and 13 bases lay in between. CDR3 length: 16 residues. The CDR3 DNA reads as TGTGCCAGCAGTTACTCGAGGGGGGCTCTCAACTATGGCTACACCTTC. This gives the protein CASSYSRGALNYGYTF.

CDR3: CASSPGSNEIGGYTF. The DNA of the CDR3 is TGTGCCAGCTCACCCGGCTCAAACGAAATAGGTGGCTACACCTTC. The chain joins TRBV18 to TRBJ1-2; D is undetermined. Trimming left V 3 bases short and J 7 bases short, with 18 bases between. The CDR3 totals 15 residues. The germline CDR1 and CDR2 sequences are KGHSH and LQKENI.

The genes are TRBV6-5 and TRBJ1-1; D call uncertain. Germline CDR1 MNHEY, CDR2 SVGAGI. The germline V and J ends were trimmed by 5 bases and 10 bases, with 11 bases remaining between them. The CDR3 is made up of 11 amino acids. The DNA of the CDR3 is TGTGCCAGCAGTACGCACCTCGGAGCTTTCTTT. Amino acid sequence: CASSTHLGAFF.

This rearrangement joins TRBV12-5 to TRBJ2-1, with D possibly being TRBD1 (5 bases). Germline CDR1 and CDR2: LGHNT and FRNRAP. V was shortened by 5 bases and J by 7 bases, with 12 bases between the two germline ends. The CDR3 loop spans 13 amino acids. CDR3 sequence reads: CASGQGVWNEQFF. The CDR3 nucleotides read TGTGCTAGTGGTCAAGGGGTATGGAATGAGCAGTTCTTC.

This clone has a handful of counts. The genes are TRBV19 and TRBJ2-1, with D unclear. Per the germline V gene, CDR1 is LNHDA and CDR2 is SQIVND (reference sequence). V was pared by 2 bases and J by 6 bases, with 2 bases between. The CDR3 is 11 residues long. This CDR3 is CASSISNEQFF. The CDR3 nucleotides are TGTGCCAGTAGTATATCCAATGAGCAGTTCTTC.

The chain carries TRBV27 and TRBJ1-2; no firm D call. The CDR3 totals 13 residues. Per the germline V gene, CDR1 is MNHEY and CDR2 is SMNVEV (reference sequence). Trimming took 4 bases from V and 5 from J, leaving 11 bases between them. The CDR3 bases are TGTGCCAGCAGTTATCGCGGAGAGTATGGCTACACCTTC. Protein: CASSYRGEYGYTF.

This clone appeared once. The chain couples TRBV5-6 to TRBJ2-7; possibly TRBD1 for D (6 bases). Trimming stripped 2 bases from V and 2 bases from J, with 11 bases between. CDR1 SGHDT and CDR2 YYEEEE come from the germline V gene. The CDR3 has 14 amino acids. In nucleotides, the CDR3 is TGTGCCAGCAGCTTCAGACAGGCAACCTACGAGCAGTACTTC. Translating gives CASSFRQATYEQYF.

This chain connects TRBV5-8 to TRBJ1-6; D ambiguous. The V gene lost 0 bases and the J gene lost 7 bases, with 14 bases spanning the gap. The germline gives CDR1 SGHTS, CDR2 YDEGEE. This CDR3 is built from 16 residues. The CDR3 bases are TGTGCCAGCAGCTTGGGACAAAACTTGGGGAATTCACCCCTCCACTTT. It specifies CASSLGQNLGNSPLHF.

This clone showed up just once. This rearrangement joins TRBV27 to TRBJ1-2, with D possibly being TRBD1 (5 bases). CDR1 and CDR2 from the germline V gene are MNHEY and SMNVEV (reference sequence). The ends were cut back, 5 bases at V and 5 bases at J, with 15 bases in the middle. CDR3 size: 14 residues. CDR3 nucleotide sequence: TGTGCCAGCAGTCGGTCCCAGACAGAATATGGCTACACCTTC. Translating it yields CASSRSQTEYGYTF.

The chain is built from TRBV5-6 and TRBJ1-3; no definite D call. The CDR3 sequence is 12 residues long. Trimming left V 4 bases short and J 4 bases short, with 6 bases between. In germline, CDR1 is SGHDT, CDR2 YYEEEE. The CDR3 nucleotides read TGTGCCAGCAGCCGCAGAGGAAACACCATATATTTT. This encodes CASSRRGNTIYF.

This clone has only one observation. CDR3 DNA: TGTGCCAGCACCAGAGGGCAGGCAAACATTCAGTACTTC. Residues: CASTRGQANIQYF. The chain uses TRBV7-2 and TRBJ2-4, with D perhaps TRBD2 (5 bases). V lost 7 bases to trimming and J lost 6 bases, with 13 bases between them. CDR1 and CDR2 (germline): SGHTA, FQGNSA. The length of the CDR3 is 13 residues.

This chain connects TRBV9 to TRBJ1-3; maybe TRBD1 (5 bases). The CDR3 sequence is 15 residues long. V was cut by 0 bases and J by 4 bases, with 11 bases left in between. Germline V gene lookup returns CDR1 SGDLS and CDR2 YYNGEE. CDR3 in amino acids: CASSVGRGVGNTIYF. CDR3 DNA: TGTGCCAGCAGCGTAGGGAGAGGGGTAGGAAACACCATATATTTT. The full variable domain, completed using reference TRBV9 and TRBJ1-3, is DSGVTQTPKHLITATGQRVTLRCSPRSGDLSVYWYQQSLDQGLQFLIQYYNGEERAKGNILERFSAQQFPDLHSELNLSSLELGDSALYFCASSVGRGVGNTIYFGEGSWLTVV.

This clone was observed a few times. The V call is TRBV30, the J call TRBJ1-1, with D perhaps TRBD1 (6 bases). Germline CDR1 is GTSNPN and CDR2 is SVGIG (reference sequence). The CDR3 has 15 amino acids. Trimming removed 2 bases from V and 3 bases from J, with 16 bases in between. CDR3 sequence: CAWSLWRGVHTEAFF. In DNA form, the CDR3 reads TGTGCCTGGAGTCTCTGGAGGGGGGTACACACTGAAGCTTTCTTT.

The rearrangement uses TRBV30 and TRBJ1-5; tentatively, D is TRBD1 (5 bases). V was trimmed by 0 bases and J by 6 bases, leaving 15 bases between them. The CDR3 spans 15 residues. Germline V gene data show CDR1 as GTSNPN and CDR2 as SVGIG (reference sequence). The CDR3 DNA sequence: TGTGCCTGGAGTGTCGGCAGGGCTGTAAGTCAGCCCCAGCATTTT. The encoded protein is CAWSVGRAVSQPQHF.

This sequence joins TRBV9 and TRBJ2-3; the D gene is possibly TRBD1 (5 bases). Per germline, CDR1 SGDLS and CDR2 YYNGEE. Trimming took 7 bases from V and 4 from J, leaving 16 bases between them. The CDR3 spans 14 residues. The CDR3 sequence is CASGAAGWADTQYF. In nucleotides, the CDR3 is TGTGCCAGCGGCGCTGCAGGGTGGGCAGATACGCAGTATTTT.

This clone was observed a single time. This same CDR3 is encoded by further DNA sequences in the sample. The chain combines TRBV5-1 with TRBJ2-2; the D is unclear. From germline, CDR1 is SGHRS and CDR2 YFSETQ. V was cut by 4 bases and J by 2 bases, with 3 bases left in between. The CDR3 extends over 12 amino acids. Here the CDR3 reads CASSPNTGELFF. In nucleotides, the CDR3 is TGCGCCAGCAGCCCTAACACCGGGGAGCTGTTTTTT.

The chain uses TRBV14 and TRBJ2-4, with D perhaps given as TRBD1 or TRBD2 (5 bases each). The length of the CDR3 is 16 residues. Germline V lookup: CDR1 SGHDN, CDR2 FVKESK. Trimming pared 1 base from V and 0 bases from J, leaving 10 bases between. The CDR3 DNA sequence: TGTGCCAGCAGCCAAGTCGGGGCACTAGCCAAAAACATTCAGTACTTC. It is translated as CASSQVGALAKNIQYF.